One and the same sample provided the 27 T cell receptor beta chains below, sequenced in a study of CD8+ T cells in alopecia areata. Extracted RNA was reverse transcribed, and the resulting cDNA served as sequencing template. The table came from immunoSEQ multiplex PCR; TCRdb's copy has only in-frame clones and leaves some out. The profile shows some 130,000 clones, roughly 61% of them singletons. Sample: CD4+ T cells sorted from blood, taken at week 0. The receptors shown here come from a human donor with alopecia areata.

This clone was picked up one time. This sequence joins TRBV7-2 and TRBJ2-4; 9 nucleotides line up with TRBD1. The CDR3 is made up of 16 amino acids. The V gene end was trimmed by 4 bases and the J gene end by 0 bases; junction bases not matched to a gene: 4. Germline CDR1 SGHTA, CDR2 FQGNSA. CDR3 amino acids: CASSSTGGVAKNIQYF. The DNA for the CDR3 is TGTGCCAGCAGCTCGACAGGGGGGGTAGCCAAAAACATTCAGTACTTC.

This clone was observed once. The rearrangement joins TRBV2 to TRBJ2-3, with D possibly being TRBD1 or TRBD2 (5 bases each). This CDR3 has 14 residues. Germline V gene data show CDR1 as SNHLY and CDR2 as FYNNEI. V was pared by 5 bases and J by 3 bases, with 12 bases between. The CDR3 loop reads CASSIGTVTDTQYF. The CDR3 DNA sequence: TGTGCCAGCAGTATCGGGACGGTGACAGATACGCAGTATTTT.

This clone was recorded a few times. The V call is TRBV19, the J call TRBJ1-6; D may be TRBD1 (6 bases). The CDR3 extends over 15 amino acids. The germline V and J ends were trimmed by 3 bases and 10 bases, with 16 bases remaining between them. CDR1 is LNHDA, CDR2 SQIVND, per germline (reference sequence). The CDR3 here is CASSMSGATTSPLHF. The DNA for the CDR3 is TGTGCCAGTAGTATGTCGGGGGCCACCACGTCACCCCTCCACTTT.

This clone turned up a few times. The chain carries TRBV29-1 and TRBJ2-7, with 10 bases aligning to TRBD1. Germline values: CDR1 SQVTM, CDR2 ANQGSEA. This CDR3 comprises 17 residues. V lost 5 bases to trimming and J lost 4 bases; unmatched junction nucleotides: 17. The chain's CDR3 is CSVFPNEPGQGKYEQYF. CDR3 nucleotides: TGCAGCGTTTTCCCGAACGAACCGGGACAGGGGAAATACGAGCAGTACTTC.

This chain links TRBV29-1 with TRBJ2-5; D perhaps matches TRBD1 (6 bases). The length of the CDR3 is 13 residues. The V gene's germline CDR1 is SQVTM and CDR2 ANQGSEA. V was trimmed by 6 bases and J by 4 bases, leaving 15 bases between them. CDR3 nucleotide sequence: TGCAGCGTCGGGACACTGCTCGGAGAGACCCAGTACTTC. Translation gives CSVGTLLGETQYF.

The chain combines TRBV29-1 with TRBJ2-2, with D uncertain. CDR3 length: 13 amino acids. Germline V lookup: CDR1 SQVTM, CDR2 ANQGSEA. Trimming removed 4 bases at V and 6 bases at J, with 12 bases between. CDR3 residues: CSVGESVPGELFF. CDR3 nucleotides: TGCAGCGTTGGGGAATCCGTCCCCGGGGAGCTGTTTTTT.

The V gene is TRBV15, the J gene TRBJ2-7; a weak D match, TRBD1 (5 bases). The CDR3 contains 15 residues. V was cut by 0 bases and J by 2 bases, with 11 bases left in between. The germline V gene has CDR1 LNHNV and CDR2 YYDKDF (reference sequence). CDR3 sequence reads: CATSRDLQTAYEQYF. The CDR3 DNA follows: TGTGCCACCAGCAGAGATTTACAGACAGCCTACGAGCAGTACTTC.

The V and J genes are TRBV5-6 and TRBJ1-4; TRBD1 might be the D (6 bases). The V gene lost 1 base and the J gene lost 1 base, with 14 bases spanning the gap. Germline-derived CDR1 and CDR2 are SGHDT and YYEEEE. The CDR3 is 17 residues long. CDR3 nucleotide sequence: TGTGCCAGCAGCTTGTATACAGGGCCACGAACTAATGAAAAACTGTTTTTT. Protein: CASSLYTGPRTNEKLFF.

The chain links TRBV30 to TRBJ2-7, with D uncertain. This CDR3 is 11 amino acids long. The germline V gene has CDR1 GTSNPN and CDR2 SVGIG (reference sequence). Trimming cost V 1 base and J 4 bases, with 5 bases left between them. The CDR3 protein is CAWSGRYEQYF. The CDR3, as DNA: TGTGCCTGGAGTGGTCGGTACGAGCAGTACTTC.

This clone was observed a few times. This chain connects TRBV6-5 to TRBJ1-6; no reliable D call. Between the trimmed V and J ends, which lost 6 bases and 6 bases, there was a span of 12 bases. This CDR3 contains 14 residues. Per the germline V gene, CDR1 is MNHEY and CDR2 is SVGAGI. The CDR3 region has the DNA TGTGCCAGCAGAGAAGGTCAGCCTAATTCACCCCTCCACTTT. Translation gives CASREGQPNSPLHF.

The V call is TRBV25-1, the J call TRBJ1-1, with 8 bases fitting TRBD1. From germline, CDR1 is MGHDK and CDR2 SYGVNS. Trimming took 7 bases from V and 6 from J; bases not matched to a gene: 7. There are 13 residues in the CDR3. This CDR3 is CASTYLTGAEAFF. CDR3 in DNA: TGTGCCAGCACCTACTTGACAGGGGCTGAAGCTTTCTTT.

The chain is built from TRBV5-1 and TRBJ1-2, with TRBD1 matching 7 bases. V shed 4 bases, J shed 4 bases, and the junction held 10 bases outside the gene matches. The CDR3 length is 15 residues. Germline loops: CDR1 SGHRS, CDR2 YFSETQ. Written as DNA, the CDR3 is TGCGCCAGCAGCCCCCGACAGGGAGGGTCCTATGGCTACACCTTC. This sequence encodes CASSPRQGGSYGYTF. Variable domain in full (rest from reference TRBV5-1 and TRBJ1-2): KAGVTQTPRYLIKTRGQQVTLSCSPISGHRSVSWYQQTPGQGLQFLFEYFSETQRNKGNFPGRFSGRQFSNSRSEMNVSTLELGDSALYLCASSPRQGGSYGYTFGSGTRLTVV.

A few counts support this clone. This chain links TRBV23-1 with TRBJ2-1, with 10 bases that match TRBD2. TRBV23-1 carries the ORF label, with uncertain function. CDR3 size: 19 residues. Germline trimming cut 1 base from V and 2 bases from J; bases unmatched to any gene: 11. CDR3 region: CASSQLGLAGDRPYNEQFF. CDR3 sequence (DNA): TGCGCCAGCAGTCAATTAGGGCTAGCGGGGGACAGGCCCTACAATGAGCAGTTCTTC.

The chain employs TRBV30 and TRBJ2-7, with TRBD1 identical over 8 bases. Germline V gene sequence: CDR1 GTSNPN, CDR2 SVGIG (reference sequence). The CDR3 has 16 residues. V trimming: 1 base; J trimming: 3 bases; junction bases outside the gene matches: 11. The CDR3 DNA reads TGTGCCTGGAGTGGCTTGGACAGGGTGGGTGGCTACGAGCAGTACTTC. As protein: CAWSGLDRVGGYEQYF.

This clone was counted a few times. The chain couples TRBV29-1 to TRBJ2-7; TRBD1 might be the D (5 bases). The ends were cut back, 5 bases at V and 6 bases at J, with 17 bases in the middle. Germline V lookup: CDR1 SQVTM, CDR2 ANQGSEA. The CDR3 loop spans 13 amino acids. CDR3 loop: CSVRQGGPREQYF. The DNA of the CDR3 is TGCAGCGTTCGCCAGGGCGGTCCGCGCGAGCAGTACTTC.

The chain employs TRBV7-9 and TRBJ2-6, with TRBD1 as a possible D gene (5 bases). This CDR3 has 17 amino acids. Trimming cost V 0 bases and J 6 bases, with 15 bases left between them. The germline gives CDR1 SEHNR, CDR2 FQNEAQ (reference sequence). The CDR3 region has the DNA TGTGCCAGCAGCTTAGCGGGGCAGGGTCGAGAGGCCAACGTCCTGACTTTC. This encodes CASSLAGQGREANVLTF.

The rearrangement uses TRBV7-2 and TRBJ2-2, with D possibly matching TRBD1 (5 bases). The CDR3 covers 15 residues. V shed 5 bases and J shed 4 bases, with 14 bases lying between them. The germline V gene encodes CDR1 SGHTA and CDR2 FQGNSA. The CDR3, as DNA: TGTGCCAGCAGCCCCAATGACAGAGCCACCGGGGAGCTGTTTTTT. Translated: CASSPNDRATGELFF.

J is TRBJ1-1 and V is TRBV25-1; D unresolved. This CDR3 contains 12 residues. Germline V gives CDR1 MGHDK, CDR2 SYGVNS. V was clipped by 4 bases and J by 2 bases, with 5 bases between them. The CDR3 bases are TGTGCCAGCAGTGTTACAAACACTGAAGCTTTCTTT. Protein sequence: CASSVTNTEAFF.

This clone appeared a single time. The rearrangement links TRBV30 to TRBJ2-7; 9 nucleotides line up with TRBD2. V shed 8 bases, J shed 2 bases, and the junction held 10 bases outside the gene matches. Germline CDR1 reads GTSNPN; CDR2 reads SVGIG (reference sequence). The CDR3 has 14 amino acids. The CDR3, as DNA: TGTGCCGCCACGCGGGAGGGGGGGGCCTACGAGCAGTACTTC. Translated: CAATREGGAYEQYF. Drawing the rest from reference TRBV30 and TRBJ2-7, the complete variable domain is SQTIHQWPATLVQPVGSPLSLECTVEGTSNPNLYWYRQAAGRGLQLLFYSVGIGQISSEVPQNLSASRPQDRQFILSSKKLLLSDSGFYLCAATREGGAYEQYFGPGTRLTVT.

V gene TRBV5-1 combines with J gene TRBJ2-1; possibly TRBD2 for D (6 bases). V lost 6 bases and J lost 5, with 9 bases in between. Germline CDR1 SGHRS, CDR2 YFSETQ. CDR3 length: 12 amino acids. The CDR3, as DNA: TGCGCCAGCATGAGGGAGGACAATGAGCAGTTCTTC. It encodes CASMREDNEQFF.

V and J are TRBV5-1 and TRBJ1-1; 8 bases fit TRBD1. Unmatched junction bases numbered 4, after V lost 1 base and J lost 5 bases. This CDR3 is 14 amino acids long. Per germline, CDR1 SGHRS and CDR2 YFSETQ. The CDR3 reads CASSLPQGATEAFF. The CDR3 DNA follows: TGCGCCAGCAGCTTGCCTCAGGGGGCGACTGAAGCTTTCTTT.

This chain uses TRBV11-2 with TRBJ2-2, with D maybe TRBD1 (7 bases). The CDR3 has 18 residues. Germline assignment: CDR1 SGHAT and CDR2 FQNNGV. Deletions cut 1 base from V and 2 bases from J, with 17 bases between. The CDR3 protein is CASSLGPFRGVNTGELFF. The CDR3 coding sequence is TGTGCCAGCAGCTTAGGCCCTTTCAGGGGGGTAAACACCGGGGAGCTGTTTTTT.

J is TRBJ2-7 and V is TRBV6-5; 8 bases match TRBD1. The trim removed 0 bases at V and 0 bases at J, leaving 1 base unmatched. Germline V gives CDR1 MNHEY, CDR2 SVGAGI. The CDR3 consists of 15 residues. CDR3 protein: CASSYSTGGSYEQYF. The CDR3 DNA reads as TGTGCCAGCAGTTACTCCACAGGGGGCTCCTACGAGCAGTACTTC.

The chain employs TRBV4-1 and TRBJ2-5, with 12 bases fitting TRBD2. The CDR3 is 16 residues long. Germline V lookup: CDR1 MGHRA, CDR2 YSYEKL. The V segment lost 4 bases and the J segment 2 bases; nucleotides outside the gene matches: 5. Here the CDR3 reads CASSLRLAGGQETQYF. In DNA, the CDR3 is TGCGCCAGCAGCCTCCGGCTAGCGGGGGGGCAAGAGACCCAGTACTTC.

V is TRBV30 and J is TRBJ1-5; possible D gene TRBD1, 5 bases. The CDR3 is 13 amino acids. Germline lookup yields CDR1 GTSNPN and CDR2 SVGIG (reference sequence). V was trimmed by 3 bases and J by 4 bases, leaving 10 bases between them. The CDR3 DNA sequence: TGTGCCTGGAGACAACAGGTTAATCAGCCCCAGCATTTT. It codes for CAWRQQVNQPQHF.

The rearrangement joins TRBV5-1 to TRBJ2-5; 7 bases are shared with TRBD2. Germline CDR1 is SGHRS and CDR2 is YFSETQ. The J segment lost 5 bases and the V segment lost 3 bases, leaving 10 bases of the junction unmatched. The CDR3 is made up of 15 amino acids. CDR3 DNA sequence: TGCGCCAGCAGCTGGCTCGGACTAGATGGGGAGACCCAGTACTTC. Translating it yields CASSWLGLDGETQYF.

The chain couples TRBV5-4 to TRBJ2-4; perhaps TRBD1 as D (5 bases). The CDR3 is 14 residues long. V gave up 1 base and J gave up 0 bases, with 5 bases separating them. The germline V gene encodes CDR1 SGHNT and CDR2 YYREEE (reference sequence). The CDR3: CASSLRGAKNIQYF. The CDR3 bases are TGTGCCAGCAGCTTGAGGGGAGCCAAAAACATTCAGTACTTC.